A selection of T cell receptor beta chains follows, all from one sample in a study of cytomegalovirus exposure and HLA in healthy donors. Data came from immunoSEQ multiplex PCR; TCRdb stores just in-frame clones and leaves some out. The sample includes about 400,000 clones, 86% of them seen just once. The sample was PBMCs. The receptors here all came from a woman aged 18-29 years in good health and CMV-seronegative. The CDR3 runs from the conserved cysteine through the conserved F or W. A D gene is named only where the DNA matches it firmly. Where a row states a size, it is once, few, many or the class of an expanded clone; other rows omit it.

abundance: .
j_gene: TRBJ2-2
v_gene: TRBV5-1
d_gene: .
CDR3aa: CASSLGPQDTGELFF
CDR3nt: TGCGCCAGCAGCTTAGGTCCTCAGGACACCGGGGAGCTGTTTTTT

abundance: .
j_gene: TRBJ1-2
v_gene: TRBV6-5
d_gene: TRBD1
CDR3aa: CASSYQDRGGGYTF
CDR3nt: TGTGCCAGCAGTTACCAGGACAGGGGAGGGGGCTACACCTTC

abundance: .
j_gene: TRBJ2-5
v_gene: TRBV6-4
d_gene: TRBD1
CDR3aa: CASSDSTRTGSNQETQYF
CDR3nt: TGTGCCAGCAGTGACTCGACTCGGACAGGGAGTAACCAAGAGACCCAGTACTTC

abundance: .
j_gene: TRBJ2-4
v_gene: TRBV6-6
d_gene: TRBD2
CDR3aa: CANSYSTGRGIQYF
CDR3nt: TGTGCCAACAGTTACTCCACGGGGAGGGGCATTCAGTACTTC

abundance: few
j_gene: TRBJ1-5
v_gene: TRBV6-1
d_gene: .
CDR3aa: CASSDHSLSRNQPQHF
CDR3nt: TGTGCCAGCAGTGATCACAGCCTGAGCCGCAATCAGCCCCAGCATTTT

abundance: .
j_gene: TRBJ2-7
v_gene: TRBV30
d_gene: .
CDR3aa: CAWSVPLRRGREQYF
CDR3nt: TGTGCCTGGAGTGTACCCCTCCGCCGGGGGAGGGAGCAGTACTTC

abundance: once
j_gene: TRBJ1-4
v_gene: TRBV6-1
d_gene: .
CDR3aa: CASSEQRGSVNEKLFF
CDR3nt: TGTGCCAGCAGTGAACAAAGGGGGAGTGTAAATGAAAAACTGTTTTTT

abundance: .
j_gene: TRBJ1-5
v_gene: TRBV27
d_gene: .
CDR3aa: CASSNTLAHQPQHF
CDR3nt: TGTGCCAGCAGCAATACATTAGCACATCAGCCCCAGCATTTT

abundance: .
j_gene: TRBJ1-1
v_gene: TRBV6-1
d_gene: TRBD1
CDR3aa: CASSGRGQTEAFF
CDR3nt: TGTGCCAGCAGTGGCAGGGGGCAAACTGAAGCTTTCTTT

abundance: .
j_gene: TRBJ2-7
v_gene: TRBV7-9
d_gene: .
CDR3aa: CASSGGKYEQYF
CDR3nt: TGTGCCAGCAGTGGCGGAAAGTACGAGCAGTACTTC

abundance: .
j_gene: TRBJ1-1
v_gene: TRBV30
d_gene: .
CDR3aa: CAWSVQRGHLNTEAFF
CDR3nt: TGTGCCTGGAGTGTACAAAGGGGACACCTGAACACTGAAGCTTTCTTT

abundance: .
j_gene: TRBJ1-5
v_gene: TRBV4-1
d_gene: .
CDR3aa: CASSQNSGADNQPQHF
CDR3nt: TGCGCCAGCAGCCAGAATTCTGGGGCAGATAATCAGCCCCAGCATTTT

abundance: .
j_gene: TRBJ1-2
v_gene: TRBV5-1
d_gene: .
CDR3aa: CASSFQGPSYGYTF
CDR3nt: TGCGCCAGCAGCTTCCAGGGGCCGAGCTATGGCTACACCTTC

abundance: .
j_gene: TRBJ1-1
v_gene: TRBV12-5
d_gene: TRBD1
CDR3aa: CASGLDPGQGRGTEAFF
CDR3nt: TGTGCTAGTGGTTTGGACCCGGGACAGGGGAGGGGCACTGAAGCTTTCTTT

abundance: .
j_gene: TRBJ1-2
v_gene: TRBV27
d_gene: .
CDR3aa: CASSFRAGYGYTF
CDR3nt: TGTGCCAGCAGTTTTAGGGCGGGCTATGGCTACACCTTC

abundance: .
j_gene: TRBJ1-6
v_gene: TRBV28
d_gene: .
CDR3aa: CASRTGQKNSPLHF
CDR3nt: TGTGCCAGCAGAACCGGACAGAAAAATTCACCCCTCCACTTT

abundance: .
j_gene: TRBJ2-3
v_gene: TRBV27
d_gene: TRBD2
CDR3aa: CASSFGAGGRSDTQYF
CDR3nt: TGTGCCAGCAGTTTCGGAGCGGGGGGTCGTTCAGATACGCAGTATTTT

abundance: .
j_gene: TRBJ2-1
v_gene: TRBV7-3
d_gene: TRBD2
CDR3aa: CASSSTGGSYNEQFF
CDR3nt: TGTGCCAGCAGCTCCACGGGGGGATCCTACAATGAGCAGTTCTTC

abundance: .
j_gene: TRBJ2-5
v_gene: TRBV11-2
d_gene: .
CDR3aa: CASSRPRETQYF
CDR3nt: TGTGCCAGCAGCCGCCCCAGAGAGACCCAGTACTTC

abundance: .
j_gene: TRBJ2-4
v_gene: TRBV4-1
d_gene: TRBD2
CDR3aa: CASSPTGLADLAKNIQYF
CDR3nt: TGCGCCAGCAGCCCGACGGGACTAGCGGACCTAGCCAAAAACATTCAGTACTTC

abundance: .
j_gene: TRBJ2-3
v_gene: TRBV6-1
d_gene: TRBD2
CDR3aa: CASSGLLAGLSTDTQYF
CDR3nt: TGTGCCAGCAGTGGGCTATTAGCGGGGCTTAGCACAGATACGCAGTATTTT

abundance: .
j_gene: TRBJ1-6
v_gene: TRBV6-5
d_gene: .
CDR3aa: CASSPRNGFSPLHF
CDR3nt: TGTGCCAGCAGCCCACGAAACGGGTTCTCACCCCTCCACTTT

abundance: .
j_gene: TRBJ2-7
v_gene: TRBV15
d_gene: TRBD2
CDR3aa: CATSVGLAVTYEQYF
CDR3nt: TGTGCCACCAGCGTCGGACTAGCGGTTACCTACGAGCAGTACTTC

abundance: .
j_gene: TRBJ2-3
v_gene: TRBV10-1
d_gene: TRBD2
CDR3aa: CASSERLAVTDTQYF
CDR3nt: TGCGCCAGCAGTGAAAGACTAGCGGTCACAGATACGCAGTATTTT

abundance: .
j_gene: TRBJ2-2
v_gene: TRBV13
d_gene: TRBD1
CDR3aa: CASSLGQGATGELFF
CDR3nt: TGTGCCAGCAGCTTGGGACAGGGGGCGACCGGGGAGCTGTTTTTT

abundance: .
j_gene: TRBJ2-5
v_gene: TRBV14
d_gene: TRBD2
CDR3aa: CASSQGPTSGRLLETQYF
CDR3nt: TGTGCCAGCAGCCAAGGCCCTACTAGCGGGAGACTTCTGGAGACCCAGTACTTC

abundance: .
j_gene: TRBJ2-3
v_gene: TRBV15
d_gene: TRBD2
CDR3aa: CATSRRFSSGGVTDTQYF
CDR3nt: TGTGCCACCAGCAGACGTTTCTCTAGCGGGGGGGTTACAGATACGCAGTATTTT

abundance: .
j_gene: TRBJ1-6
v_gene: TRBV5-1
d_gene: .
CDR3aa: CASSLDGNNSPLHF
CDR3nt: TGCGCCAGCAGCTTGGACGGGAATAATTCACCCCTCCACTTT

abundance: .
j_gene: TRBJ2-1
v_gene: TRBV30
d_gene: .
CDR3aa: CAWSVSVLEQFF
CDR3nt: TGTGCCTGGAGTGTATCCGTCCTCGAGCAGTTCTTC

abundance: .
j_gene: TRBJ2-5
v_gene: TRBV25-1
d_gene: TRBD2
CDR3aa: CASSEVSTSGVGTQYF
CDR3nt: TGTGCCAGCAGTGAAGTCTCGACTAGCGGAGTGGGGACCCAGTACTTC

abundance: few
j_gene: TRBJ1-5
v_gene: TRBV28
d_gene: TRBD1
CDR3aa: CASSLTGVAQPQHF
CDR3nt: TGTGCCAGCAGCCTGACAGGGGTTGCTCAGCCCCAGCATTTT

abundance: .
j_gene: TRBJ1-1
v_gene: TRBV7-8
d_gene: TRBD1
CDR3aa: CASSFRTGGMNTEAFF
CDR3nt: TGTGCCAGCAGCTTCAGGACAGGGGGCATGAACACTGAAGCTTTCTTT

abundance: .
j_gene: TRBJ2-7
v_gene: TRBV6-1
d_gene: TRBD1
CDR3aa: CASSKDRSGEQYF
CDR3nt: TGTGCCAGCAGCAAGGACAGGTCTGGCGAGCAGTACTTC